One and the same sample provided the 23 T cell receptor beta chains below, sequenced in a study of T cells expressing NK-cell markers. TCRdb reprocessed the 5' RACE reads and keeps a single row for each CDR3 protein, giving no DNA. This sample's table reports 550,000 to 600,000 distinct CDR3 sequences. Input material: blood T cells: a sorted CD56 or NKG2C T cell subset, CD4+ or CD8+ T cells, or bulk PBMC T cells (not recorded which). These receptor sequences come from a man between 18 and 29 years old in good health.

This chain joins TRBV7-6 and TRBJ2-1; TCRdb returns TRBD2, unconfirmable since there is no DNA. The CDR3 has 16 residues. The V gene's germline CDR1 is SGHVS and CDR2 FNYEAQ. The CDR3 loop is CASSAGTLVTYNEQFF.

The rearrangement links TRBV4-3 to TRBJ1-6. Germline values: CDR1 LGHNA, CDR2 YSLEER. This CDR3 has 16 amino acids. This CDR3 reads CASSQEVAGMVSPLHF.

This chain links TRBV5-5 with TRBJ2-7; TCRdb's assignment of TRBD1 cannot be checked, as there is no DNA. The CDR3 has 14 residues. The germline V gene has CDR1 SGHKS and CDR2 YYEKEE (reference sequence). The CDR3 sequence: CASSLRDPRREQYF.

V is TRBV4-3 and J is TRBJ1-1. Germline V CDR1 and CDR2: LGHNA, YSLEER. This CDR3 has 11 residues. The CDR3 protein is CASSQGTGAFF.

The J gene is TRBJ2-7, the V gene TRBV29-1; TCRdb proposes TRBD1, but this gene call is untestable without DNA. CDR1 and CDR2 from the germline V gene are SQVTM and ANQGSEA. The length of the CDR3 is 15 residues. CDR3 protein: CSVAPGQGVAGEQYF.

The genes are TRBV20-1 and TRBJ2-1; the TCRdb D gene call, TRBD1, has no DNA to confirm it. The CDR3 contains 14 residues. Germline V CDR1 and CDR2: DFQATT, SNEGSKA (reference sequence). Here the CDR3 reads CSANPGQDYNEQFF.

This chain uses TRBV7-8 with TRBJ2-3; TCRdb's D gene call, TRBD1, goes unchecked for lack of DNA. This CDR3 spans 18 amino acids. Germline lookup yields CDR1 SGHVS and CDR2 FQNEAQ. CDR3 in amino acids: CASSFPGGGFRGTDTQYF.

This chain uses TRBV7-8 with TRBJ1-1; no DNA is available, so the TRBD1 call from TCRdb remains unchecked. The V gene's germline CDR1 is SGHVS and CDR2 FQNEAQ. This CDR3 is 17 amino acids long. CDR3 loop: CASSLEGGFYRSTEAFF.

The rearrangement joins TRBV20-1 to TRBJ1-1. Germline assignment: CDR1 DFQATT and CDR2 SNEGSKA (reference sequence). This CDR3 has 12 residues. The CDR3 loop is CSAREGPRGAFF.

The chain recombines TRBV12-3 or TRBV12-4 with TRBJ1-2. The CDR3 consists of 14 residues. The CDR3 sequence: CASSLSERRAGYTF.

The chain recombines TRBV29-1 with TRBJ2-5; TCRdb's D call of TRBD2 is untestable without DNA. The CDR3 sequence is 13 residues long. Looked up from germline, CDR1 is SQVTM and CDR2 is ANQGSEA. CDR3 sequence: CSVVGDFQETQYF.

The rearrangement uses TRBV20-1 and TRBJ2-1; without DNA, the TCRdb call of TRBD2 cannot be checked. The CDR3 sequence is 11 residues long. Germline CDR1 is DFQATT and CDR2 is SNEGSKA (reference sequence). Here the CDR3 reads CRAGGSNEQFF.

J is TRBJ2-7 and V is TRBV12-3 or TRBV12-4; there is no DNA to check the TCRdb D call of TRBD1. The CDR3 length is 14 residues. The CDR3 loop reads CASSSGTGWYEQYF.

This chain uses TRBV12-3 or TRBV12-4 with TRBJ2-2; TCRdb names TRBD2, which stays unverified in the absence of DNA. The CDR3 contains 18 residues. This chain's CDR3 is CASSLELSSATTSGELFF.

The chain links TRBV18 to TRBJ2-3; the D gene TCRdb calls, TRBD2, cannot be checked with no DNA. The CDR3 contains 17 residues. Germline V CDR1 and CDR2: KGHSH, LQKENI. CDR3 protein: CASSPPGLGVGTDTQYF.

The gene calls are TRBV21-1 and TRBJ2-1; there is no DNA to check the TCRdb D call of TRBD2. TRBV21-1 is a listed pseudogene. The length of the CDR3 is 16 residues. CDR3 sequence: CASSKPGRESHNEQFF.

The J gene is TRBJ2-2, the V gene TRBV7-6. The CDR3 has 15 amino acids. The V gene's germline CDR1 is SGHVS and CDR2 FNYEAQ. The chain's CDR3 is CASSLSSGSTGELFF.

The rearrangement uses TRBV20-1 and TRBJ2-5; without DNA, the TCRdb call of TRBD2 cannot be checked. CDR1 is DFQATT and CDR2 is SNEGSKA in the germline V gene (reference sequence). The CDR3 is made up of 13 amino acids. The CDR3 spells CSYLAGGQETQYF.

The rearrangement uses TRBV14 and TRBJ2-7; the TCRdb call, TRBD1, lacks DNA for checking. The CDR3 spans 13 residues. In germline, CDR1 is SGHDN, CDR2 FVKESK. The CDR3 reads CASSQGDLYEQYF.

The CDR3 loop reads CASSLVSDGELFF. This sequence joins TRBV7-9 and TRBJ2-2. This CDR3 comprises 13 residues. Germline V lookup: CDR1 SEHNR, CDR2 FQNEAQ (reference sequence).

The genes are TRBV12-3 or TRBV12-4 and TRBJ1-3; as DNA is missing, the TRBD1 call by TCRdb cannot be tested. This CDR3 comprises 14 residues. The CDR3 region is CAAGPGVVGNTIYF.

The rearrangement links TRBV7-2 to TRBJ2-1; TCRdb's D gene call, TRBD2, goes unchecked for lack of DNA. Germline CDR1 and CDR2: SGHTA and FQGNSA. The length of the CDR3 is 16 residues. This CDR3 reads CASSFVLAGGSMSEFF.

The chain carries TRBV5-1 and TRBJ2-6. The germline gives CDR1 SGHRS, CDR2 YFSETQ. This CDR3 is 17 amino acids long. CDR3 in amino acids: CASSLYGESSGANVLTF.